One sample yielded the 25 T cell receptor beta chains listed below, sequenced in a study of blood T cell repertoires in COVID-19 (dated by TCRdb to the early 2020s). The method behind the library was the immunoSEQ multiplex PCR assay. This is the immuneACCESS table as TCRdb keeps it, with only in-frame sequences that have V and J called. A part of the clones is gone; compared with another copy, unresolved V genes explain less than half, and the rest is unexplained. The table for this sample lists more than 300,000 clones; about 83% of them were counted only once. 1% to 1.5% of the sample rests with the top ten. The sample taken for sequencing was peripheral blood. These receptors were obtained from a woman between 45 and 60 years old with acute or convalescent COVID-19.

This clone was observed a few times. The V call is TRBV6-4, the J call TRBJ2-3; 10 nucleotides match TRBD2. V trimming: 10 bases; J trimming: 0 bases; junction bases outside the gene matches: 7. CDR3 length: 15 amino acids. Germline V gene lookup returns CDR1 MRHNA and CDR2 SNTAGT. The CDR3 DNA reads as TGTGCCACCTCGGGGACTAGCGACAGCACAGATACGCAGTATTTT. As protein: CATSGTSDSTDTQYF.

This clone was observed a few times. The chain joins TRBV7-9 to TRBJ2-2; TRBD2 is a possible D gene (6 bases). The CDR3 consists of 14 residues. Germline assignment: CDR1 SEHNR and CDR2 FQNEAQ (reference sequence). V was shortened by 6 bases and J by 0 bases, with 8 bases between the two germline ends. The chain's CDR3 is CASRGEANTGELFF. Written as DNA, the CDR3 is TGTGCCAGCAGAGGGGAGGCGAACACCGGGGAGCTGTTTTTT.

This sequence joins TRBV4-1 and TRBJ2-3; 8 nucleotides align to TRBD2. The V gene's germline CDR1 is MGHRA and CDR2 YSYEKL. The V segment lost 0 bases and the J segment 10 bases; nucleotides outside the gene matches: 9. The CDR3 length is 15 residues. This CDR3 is CASSQDGAGDTPQYF. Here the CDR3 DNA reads TGCGCCAGCAGCCAAGATGGAGCGGGAGATACGCCGCAGTATTTT.

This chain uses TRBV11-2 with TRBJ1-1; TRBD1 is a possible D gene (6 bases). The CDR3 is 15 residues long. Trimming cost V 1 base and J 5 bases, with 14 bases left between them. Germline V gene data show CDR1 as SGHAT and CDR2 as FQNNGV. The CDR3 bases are TGTGCCAGCAGCTTAGTGTGGGGGCTGGGGACTGAAGCTTTCTTT. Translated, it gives CASSLVWGLGTEAFF.

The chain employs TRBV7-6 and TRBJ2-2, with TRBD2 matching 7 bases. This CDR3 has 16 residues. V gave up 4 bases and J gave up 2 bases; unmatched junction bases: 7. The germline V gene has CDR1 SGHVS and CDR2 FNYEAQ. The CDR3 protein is CASSYRAGVNTGELFF. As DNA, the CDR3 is TGTGCCAGCAGCTATCGGGCGGGAGTTAACACCGGGGAGCTGTTTTTT.

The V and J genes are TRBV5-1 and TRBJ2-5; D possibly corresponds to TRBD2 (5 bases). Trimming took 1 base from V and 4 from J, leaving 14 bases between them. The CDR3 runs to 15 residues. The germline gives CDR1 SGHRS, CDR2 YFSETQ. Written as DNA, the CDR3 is TGCGCCAGCAGCTTGATCCCCTCGGGGAGAGAGACCCAGTACTTC. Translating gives CASSLIPSGRETQYF. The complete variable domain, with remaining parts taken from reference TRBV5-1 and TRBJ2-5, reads KAGVTQTPRYLIKTRGQQVTLSCSPISGHRSVSWYQQTPGQGLQFLFEYFSETQRNKGNFPGRFSGRQFSNSRSEMNVSTLELGDSALYLCASSLIPSGRETQYFGPGTRLLVL.

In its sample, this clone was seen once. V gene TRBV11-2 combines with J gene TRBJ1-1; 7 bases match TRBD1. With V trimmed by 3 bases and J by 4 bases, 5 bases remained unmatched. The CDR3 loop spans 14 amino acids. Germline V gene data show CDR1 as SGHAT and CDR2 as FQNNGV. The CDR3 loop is CASSFQGGGTEAFF. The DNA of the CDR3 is TGTGCCAGCAGCTTCCAGGGGGGAGGCACTGAAGCTTTCTTT. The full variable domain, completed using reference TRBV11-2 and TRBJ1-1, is EAGVAQSPRYKIIEKRQSVAFWCNPISGHATLYWYQQILGQGPKLLIQFQNNGVVDDSQLPKDRFSAERLKGVDSTLKIQPAKLEDSAVYLCASSFQGGGTEAFFGQGTRLTVV.

This CDR3 is CASSLRDTNEKLFF. CDR3 nucleotide sequence: TGTGCCAGCAGCTTGCGGGACACGAATGAAAAACTGTTTTTT. The V and J genes are TRBV5-6 and TRBJ1-4; possible D gene TRBD1, 6 bases. Per the germline V gene, CDR1 is SGHDT and CDR2 is YYEEEE. Trimming stripped 1 base from V and 5 bases from J, with 9 bases between. This CDR3 region has 14 residues.

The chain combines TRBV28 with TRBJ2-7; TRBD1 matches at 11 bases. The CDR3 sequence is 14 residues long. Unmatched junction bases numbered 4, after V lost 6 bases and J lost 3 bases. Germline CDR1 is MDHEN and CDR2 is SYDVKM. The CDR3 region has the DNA TGTGCCAGCAGCGCCGGGACAGGGGGCTACGAGCAGTACGTC. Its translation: CASSAGTGGYEQYV.

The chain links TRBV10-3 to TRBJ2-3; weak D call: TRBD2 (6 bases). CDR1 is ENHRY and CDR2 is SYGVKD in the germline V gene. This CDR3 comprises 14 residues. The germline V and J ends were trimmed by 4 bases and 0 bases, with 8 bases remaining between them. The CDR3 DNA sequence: TGTGCCATCAGTGGACGGGAGAGCACAGATACGCAGTATTTT. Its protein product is CAISGRESTDTQYF.

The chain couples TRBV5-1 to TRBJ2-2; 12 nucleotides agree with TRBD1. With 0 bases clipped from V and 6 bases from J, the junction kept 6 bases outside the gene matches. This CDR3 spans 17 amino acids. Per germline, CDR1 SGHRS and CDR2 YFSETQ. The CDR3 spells CASSLAPGQGASGELFF. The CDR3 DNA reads TGCGCCAGCAGCTTGGCCCCGGGACAGGGGGCGTCCGGGGAGCTGTTTTTT.

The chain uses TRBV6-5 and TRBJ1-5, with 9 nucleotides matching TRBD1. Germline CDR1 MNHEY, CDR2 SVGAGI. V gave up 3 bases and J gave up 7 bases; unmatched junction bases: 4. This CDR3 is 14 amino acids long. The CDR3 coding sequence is TGTGCCAGCAGTTATACAGGGGGCGAACAGCCCCAGCATTTT. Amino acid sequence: CASSYTGGEQPQHF.

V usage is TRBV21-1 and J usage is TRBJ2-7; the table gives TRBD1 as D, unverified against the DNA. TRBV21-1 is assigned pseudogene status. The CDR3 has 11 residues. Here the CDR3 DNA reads TGTGCCAGTGACAGGGTTGACGAGCAGTACTTC. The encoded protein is CASDRVDEQYF.

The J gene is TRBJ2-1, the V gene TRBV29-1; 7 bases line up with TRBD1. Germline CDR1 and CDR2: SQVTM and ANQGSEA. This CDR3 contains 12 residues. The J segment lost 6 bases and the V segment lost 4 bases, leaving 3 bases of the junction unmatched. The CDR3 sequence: CSVGGQINEQFF. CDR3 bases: TGCAGCGTTGGGGGACAGATCAATGAGCAGTTCTTC.

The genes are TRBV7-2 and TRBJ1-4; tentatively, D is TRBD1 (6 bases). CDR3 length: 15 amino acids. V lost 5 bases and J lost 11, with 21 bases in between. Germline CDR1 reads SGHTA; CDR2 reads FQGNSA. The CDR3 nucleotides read TGTGCCAGCAGCAGCGTGGTCGGGACACAGGTGAAACTGTTTTTT. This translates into CASSSVVGTQVKLFF.

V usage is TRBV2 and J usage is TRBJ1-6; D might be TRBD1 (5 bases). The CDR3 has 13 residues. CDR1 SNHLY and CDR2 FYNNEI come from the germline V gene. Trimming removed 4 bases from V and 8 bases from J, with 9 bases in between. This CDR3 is CASSAGGDSPLHF. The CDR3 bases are TGTGCCAGCAGTGCGGGGGGGGATTCACCCCTCCACTTT.

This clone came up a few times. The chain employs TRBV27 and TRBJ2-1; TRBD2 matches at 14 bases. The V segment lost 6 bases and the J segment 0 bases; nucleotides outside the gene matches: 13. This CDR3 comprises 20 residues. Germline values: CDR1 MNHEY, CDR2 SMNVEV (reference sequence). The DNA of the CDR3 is TGTGCCAGCAGACCTAGACTAGCGGGGGGGGCAGTCAGCTCCTACAATGAGCAGTTCTTC. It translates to CASRPRLAGGAVSSYNEQFF.

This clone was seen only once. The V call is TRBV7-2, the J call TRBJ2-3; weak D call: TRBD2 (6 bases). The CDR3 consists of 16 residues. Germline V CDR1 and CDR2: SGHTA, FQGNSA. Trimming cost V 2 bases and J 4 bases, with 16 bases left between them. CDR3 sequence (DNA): TGTGCCAGCAGCTTAAAGGGTCCCCAGCGGGCAGATACGCAGTATTTT. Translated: CASSLKGPQRADTQYF.

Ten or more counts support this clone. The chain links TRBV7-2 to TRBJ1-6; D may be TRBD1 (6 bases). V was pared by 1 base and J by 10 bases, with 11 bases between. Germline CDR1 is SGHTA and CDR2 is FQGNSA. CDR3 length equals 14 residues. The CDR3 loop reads CASSLEGGYSPLHF. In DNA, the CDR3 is TGTGCCAGCAGCTTAGAGGGGGGGTACTCACCCCTCCACTTT.

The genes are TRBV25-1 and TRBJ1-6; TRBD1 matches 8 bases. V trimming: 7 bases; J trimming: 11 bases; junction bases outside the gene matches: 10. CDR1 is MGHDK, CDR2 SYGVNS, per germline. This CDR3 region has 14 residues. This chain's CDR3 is CASNPGQGRTPLHF. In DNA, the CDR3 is TGTGCCAGCAATCCAGGACAGGGAAGGACACCCCTCCACTTT.

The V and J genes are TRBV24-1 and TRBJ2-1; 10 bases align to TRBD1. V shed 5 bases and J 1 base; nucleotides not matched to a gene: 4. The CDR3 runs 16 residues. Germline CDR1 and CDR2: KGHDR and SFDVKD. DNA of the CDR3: TGTGCCACCAGTGGGGGGACAGGGGAGTCCTACAATGAGCAGTTCTTC. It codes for CATSGGTGESYNEQFF.

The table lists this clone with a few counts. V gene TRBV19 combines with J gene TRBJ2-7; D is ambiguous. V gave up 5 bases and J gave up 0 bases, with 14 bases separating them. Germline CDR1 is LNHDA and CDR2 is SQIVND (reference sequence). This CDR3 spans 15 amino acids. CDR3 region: CASSSSWSSSYEQYF. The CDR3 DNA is TGTGCCAGTAGTTCCTCGTGGTCGAGCTCCTACGAGCAGTACTTC. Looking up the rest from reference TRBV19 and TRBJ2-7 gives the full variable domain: DGGITQSPKYLFRKEGQNVTLSCEQNLNHDAMYWYRQDPGQGLRLIYYSQIVNDFQKGDIAEGYSVSREKKESFPLTVTSAQKNPTAFYLCASSSSWSSSYEQYFGPGTRLTVT.

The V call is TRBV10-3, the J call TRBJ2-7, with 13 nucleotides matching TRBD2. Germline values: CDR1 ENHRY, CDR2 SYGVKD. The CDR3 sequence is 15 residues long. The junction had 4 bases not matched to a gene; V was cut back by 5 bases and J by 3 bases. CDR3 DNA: TGTGCCATCAGTTCCGGGACTAGCGGGATCTACGAGCAGTACTTC. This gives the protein CAISSGTSGIYEQYF.

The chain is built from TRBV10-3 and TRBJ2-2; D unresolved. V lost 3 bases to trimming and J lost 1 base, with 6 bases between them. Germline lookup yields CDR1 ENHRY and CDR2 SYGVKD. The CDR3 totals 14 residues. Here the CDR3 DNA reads TGTGCCATCAGTGAAGCTCTGAACACCGGGGAGCTGTTTTTT. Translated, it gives CAISEALNTGELFF.

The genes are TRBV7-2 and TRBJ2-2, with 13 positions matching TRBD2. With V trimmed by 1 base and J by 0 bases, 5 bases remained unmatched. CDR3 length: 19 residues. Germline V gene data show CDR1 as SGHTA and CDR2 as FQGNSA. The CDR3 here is CASSLGPLAGGPNTGELFF. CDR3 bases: TGTGCCAGCAGCTTAGGCCCACTAGCGGGAGGGCCGAACACCGGGGAGCTGTTTTTT.